This T cell receptor (beta chain) was found in a study of blood T cells in healthy people across ages. In this sample, this clonotype turned up many times. V was pared by 0 bases and J by 8 bases, with 17 bases between. CDR1 and CDR2 from the germline V gene are LGHNA and YSLEER. The CDR3 is 16 amino acids. Together with a sample-barcoded 5' primer, a J-beta primer mix was included in a second PCR lasting roughly 6 to 12 cycles. TCRdb called the 5' RACE reads again in MiXCR, with one record for every CDR3 protein. The profile shows 1 million to 1.2 million distinct CDR3 sequences, 30% to 40% of them singletons.

The sample was blood. The clonotype was recovered from a man aged 18 to 30 in good health. The rearrangement links TRBV4-3 to TRBJ2-1, with D maybe TRBD2 (5 bases). The CDR3 bases are TGCGCCAGCAGCCAAGATCTGACGGAGGCGTTGGATGAGCAGTTCTTC. The encoded protein is CASSQDLTEALDEQFF.